The rows below give T cell receptor beta chains drawn from one sample of a study of T cell responses to AZD1222 COVID-19 vaccine. Measured with immunoSEQ multiplex PCR; TCRdb has only the in-frame clones, and not every one. This table holds 95,000 to 150,000 clones, about nine tenths found once. The source was peripheral blood, collected on day 0 of AZD1222 vaccination. The receptors were sampled from an adult in good health. Each CDR3 is given with its conserved first and last residue. A D gene is named only where the DNA matches it firmly. Clone size appears in some rows only: once, few, many, or a class for an expanded clone.

j_call	v_call	d_call	clone_size	cdr3_nt	cdr3_aa
TRBJ2-1	TRBV30	-	-	TGTGCCTGGAGTGTGACAGGAAGGGTGGGATACAATGAGCAGTTCTTC	CAWSVTGRVGYNEQFF
TRBJ2-1	TRBV9	-	-	TGTGCCAGCAGCGTAGGCCCCTACAATGAGCAGTTCTTC	CASSVGPYNEQFF
TRBJ2-2	TRBV7-7	-	-	TGTGCTAGCAGCCCAACTAGGGAGGGGGAGCTGTTTTTT	CASSPTREGELFF
TRBJ1-2	TRBV14	TRBD1	-	TGTGCCAGCAGCCAAGAAGAATGGACAGGGGAGGCCTATGGCTACACCTTC	CASSQEEWTGEAYGYTF
TRBJ1-4	TRBV27	TRBD1	-	TGTGCCAGCAGGGTGAACCCGGGACAGGTTTCGGATGAAAAACTGTTTTTT	CASRVNPGQVSDEKLFF
TRBJ1-5	TRBV6-5	-	-	TGTGCCAGCAGTAAACAGCTTGGGGCATATCAGCCCCAGCATTTT	CASSKQLGAYQPQHF
TRBJ2-2	TRBV24-1	-	-	TGTGCCACCAGTGATCCCACAACCGGGGAGCTGTTTTTT	CATSDPTTGELFF
TRBJ2-5	TRBV29-1	-	-	TGCAGCGTAGCTCAGGGAGAGGAGACCCAGTACTTC	CSVAQGEETQYF
TRBJ1-1	TRBV6-5	-	-	TGTGCCAGCAGTGACTCCTGGGGGAGCACTGAAGCTTTCTTT	CASSDSWGSTEAFF
TRBJ2-1	TRBV9	-	-	TGTGCCAGCAGCGCCGGGACCAACAATGAGCAGTTCTTC	CASSAGTNNEQFF
TRBJ2-1	TRBV29-1	TRBD2	-	TGCAGCGTAACTAGCGACTCCTACAATGAGCAGTTCTTC	CSVTSDSYNEQFF
TRBJ2-1	TRBV5-1	TRBD2	-	TGCGCCAGCACCACAGCGGGAGGTGCTTCCTACAATGAGCAGTTCTTC	CASTTAGGASYNEQFF
TRBJ1-6	TRBV13	-	-	TGTGCCAGCAGGTCACAGTTCTATAATTCACCCCTCCACTTT	CASRSQFYNSPLHF
TRBJ2-2	TRBV5-6	-	once	TGTGCCAGCAGCCCACTGACTCCGGGGAGCACCGGGGAGCTGTTTTTT	CASSPLTPGSTGELFF
TRBJ2-3	TRBV7-6	-	once	TGTGCCAGCAGCGCCGGTCCGGGACGAAGCACAGATACGCAGTATTTT	CASSAGPGRSTDTQYF
TRBJ1-1	TRBV6-2/TRBV6-3	-	-	TGTGCCAGCAGTGGAAGTTCTGAAGCTTTCTTT	CASSGSSEAFF
TRBJ1-3	TRBV28	TRBD1	few	TGTGCCAGCAGTTTTAGGACAGGAGGCACCGGAAACACCATATATTTT	CASSFRTGGTGNTIYF
TRBJ1-5	TRBV9	TRBD1	-	TGTGCCAGCGGTGGAGGGACAGGGGTGAATCAGCCCCAGCATTTT	CASGGGTGVNQPQHF
TRBJ2-3	TRBV2	TRBD1	-	TGTGCCAGCAGGACACAGACAGGGAGCACGCAGTATTTT	CASRTQTGSTQYF
TRBJ1-1	TRBV7-3	-	-	TGTGCCAGCAGCTCTACCCCCGCAGGGAACACTGAAGCTTTCTTT	CASSSTPAGNTEAFF
TRBJ1-2	TRBV5-1	-	-	TGCGCCAGCAGCTCGGTTCCGGGAAGCCGAGGCTACACCTTC	CASSSVPGSRGYTF
TRBJ2-7	TRBV6-5	TRBD1	-	TGTGCCAGCAGTTACTTGGGACAGGGTCTAGGCGAGCAGTACTTC	CASSYLGQGLGEQYF
TRBJ2-1	TRBV18	-	-	TGTGCCAGCTCGCCCGGTAGGAGCTCCTACAATGAGCAGTTCTTC	CASSPGRSSYNEQFF
TRBJ2-7	TRBV18	TRBD1	-	TGTGCCAGCTCACCCGGACAGGTTCAATACGAGCAGTACTTC	CASSPGQVQYEQYF
TRBJ2-5	TRBV11-2	-	-	TGTGCCAGCAGCCGGGGGTCCGGAGAGACCCAGTACTTC	CASSRGSGETQYF
TRBJ1-2	TRBV9	-	-	TGTGCCAGCAGTGGATTGGCAGCTAACTATGGCTACACCTTC	CASSGLAANYGYTF
TRBJ2-1	TRBV7-9	TRBD1	-	TGTGCCAGCAGCGGCAGATCCGGAGGACAGGGAAGAGAGCAGTTCTTC	CASSGRSGGQGREQFF
TRBJ2-3	TRBV2	TRBD2	-	TGTGCCACCCTTGGGCTAGCGGGAGTAACCGATACGCAGTATTTT	CATLGLAGVTDTQYF
TRBJ1-5	TRBV18	TRBD1	once	TGTGCCAGCTCACCACTCGGCAGGGGGCCTCCCAATCAGCCCCAGCATTTT	CASSPLGRGPPNQPQHF
TRBJ2-3	TRBV3-1/TRBV3-2	-	-	TGTGCCAGCAGCCCCTCGGCAGATACGCAGTATTTT	CASSPSADTQYF
TRBJ2-7	TRBV7-3	TRBD1	-	TGTGCCAGCAGCCGCGACAGGGGGAACTACGAGCAGTACTTC	CASSRDRGNYEQYF
TRBJ2-3	TRBV5-4	TRBD2	-	TGTGCCAGCAGCTCGGGGGGGTGGGCAGATACGCAGTATTTT	CASSSGGWADTQYF